The next 9 T cell receptor beta chains were all read from a single sample in a study of a mutant IDH1 vaccine in newly diagnosed glioma. Time point indicated: week 23, last vaccination. Each dose delivered 300 ug of mutant IDH1 20-mer peptide subcutaneously with imiquimod. Here immunoSEQ multiplex PCR was the method, and the copy in TCRdb shows in-frame clones only, minus some. Here the sample spans about 33,000 clones, 88% being singletons. Their antigens are not known. The sequencing here drew on PBMCs, taken from a glioma patient whose treatment included an IDH1 peptide vaccine. The receptors derive from a man between 35 and 55 years old with glioma.

This chain links TRBV29-1 with TRBJ1-1; D is perhaps TRBD1 (6 bases). Germline-derived CDR1 and CDR2 are SQVTM and ANQGSEA. CDR3 size: 16 residues. The V end lost 6 bases, the J end lost 0 bases, and 20 bases lay between the germline ends. This CDR3 reads CSVTGKAVVVNTEAFF. For the CDR3, the DNA is TGCAGCGTCACAGGGAAGGCGGTTGTGGTGAACACTGAAGCTTTCTTT.

This sequence joins TRBV6-5 and TRBJ2-7, with D possibly called TRBD1 or TRBD2 (6 bases each). This CDR3 region has 13 residues. V was pared by 5 bases and J by 6 bases, with 14 bases between. Germline CDR1 MNHEY, CDR2 SVGAGI. For the CDR3, the DNA is TGTGCCAGCAGTCCAAGGGGGGAGTTCGAGCAGTACTTC. It yields the protein CASSPRGEFEQYF.

The J gene is TRBJ2-1, the V gene TRBV7-9, with no clear D. The CDR3 contains 11 residues. Germline CDR1 is SEHNR and CDR2 is FQNEAQ (reference sequence). V was clipped by 5 bases and J by 10 bases, with 9 bases between them. The CDR3: CASSVKSEQFF. The DNA for the CDR3 is TGTGCCAGCAGCGTTAAATCCGAGCAGTTCTTC.

The rearrangement uses TRBV11-1 and TRBJ2-4; perhaps TRBD2 as D (6 bases). This CDR3 is 16 amino acids long. Trimming removed 2 bases at V and 1 base at J, with 12 bases between. In germline, CDR1 is SGHAT, CDR2 FQDESV (reference sequence). The DNA of the CDR3 is TGTGCCAGCAGCTTATCCCGAACTAGCGCCAAAAACATTCAGTACTTC. This codes for CASSLSRTSAKNIQYF.

The rearrangement uses TRBV4-3 and TRBJ1-1, with no clear D. The CDR3 sequence is 15 residues long. CDR1 and CDR2 (germline): LGHNA, YSLEER. Trimming shortened V by 3 bases and J by 5 bases, and 16 bases separated the two germline ends. CDR3 coding DNA: TGCGCCAGCAGCCATAGACGAACCACCAAAACTGAAGCTTTCTTT. Protein sequence: CASSHRRTTKTEAFF.

The chain links TRBV7-2 to TRBJ2-7; 8 bases fit TRBD2. Losses at the gene ends were 5 bases for V and 0 bases for J; bases not matched to a gene: 12. Germline values: CDR1 SGHTA, CDR2 FQGNSA. CDR3 length equals 17 residues. CDR3 coding DNA: TGTGCCAGCAGCCCTGGACTAAGCGGGAGTTCCTCCTACGAGCAGTACTTC. Translating it yields CASSPGLSGSSSYEQYF.

The chain links TRBV7-2 to TRBJ2-7; D is perhaps TRBD2 (5 bases). Germline V lookup: CDR1 SGHTA, CDR2 FQGNSA. V lost 0 bases, J lost 6 bases, and 18 bases lay in between. This CDR3 has 16 residues. CDR3 residues: CASSLALGSLGSEQYF. DNA of the CDR3: TGTGCCAGCAGCTTAGCGCTGGGGTCCCTTGGGAGCGAGCAGTACTTC.

The chain carries TRBV5-5 and TRBJ1-2, with D perhaps matching TRBD1 (6 bases). The CDR3 has 15 residues. Trimming took off 1 base at V and 4 bases at J, with 14 bases between the two ends. Germline CDR1 SGHKS, CDR2 YYEKEE (reference sequence). The CDR3 DNA is TGTGCCAGCAGCTTGACTTGGTCAGGGGTCTATGGCTACACCTTC. This codes for CASSLTWSGVYGYTF. Drawing the rest from reference TRBV5-5 and TRBJ1-2, the complete variable domain is DAGVTQSPTHLIKTRGQQVTLRCSPISGHKSVSWYQQVLGQGPQFIFQYYEKEERGRGNFPDRFSARQFPNYSSELNVNALLLGDSALYLCASSLTWSGVYGYTFGSGTRLTVV.

The chain is built from TRBV28 and TRBJ2-1; a possible D gene is TRBD2 (5 bases). In germline, CDR1 is MDHEN, CDR2 SYDVKM. V lost 8 bases and J lost 0, with 11 bases in between. CDR3 length: 14 amino acids. CDR3 residues: CASHGGFSYNEQFF. In nucleotides, the CDR3 is TGTGCCAGCCACGGAGGTTTCTCCTACAATGAGCAGTTCTTC.